This TCR beta chain was sequenced in a study of T-cell reconstitution after alpha-beta-depleted transplantation in children. Study results and caveats: Newly made T cells mostly supplied T-cell counts and diversity one year after transplant. Diversity of TCRbeta at day 60 was high in some patients, arising from surviving recipient T cells and thymic progenitors. The study reportedly traced alpha-beta T cells about two months after transplant to several hundred expanded graft clones.

Concerning this clonotype: Its cognate antigen is unknown. Sequence at one end of the junction differs from germline and may be a read error.

The CDR3 sequence is 11 residues long. Germline CDR1 DFQATT, CDR2 SNEGSKA (reference sequence). Preparation of the TCRbeta library involved a method that used unique molecular identifiers. In TCRdb, the PCR reads were re-called with MiXCR into one record per CDR3 protein. The table shows about 300,000 distinct CDR3 sequences, with 7.5% to 9% occurring only once. This chain links TRBV20-1 with TRBJ1-2, with D tentatively TRBD1 (6 bases). The receptor comes from a female patient aged 2 to 10 who had a stem cell transplant for Fanconi anemia, so the T cells may come from the graft donor. The sequences come from peripheral blood, collected 360 days after TCRalphabeta/CD19-depleted stem cell transplant. The CDR3 bases are TGCAGTGCTGAGACAGGTGCTGGCTCCACCTTC. Translating gives CSAETGAGSTF.